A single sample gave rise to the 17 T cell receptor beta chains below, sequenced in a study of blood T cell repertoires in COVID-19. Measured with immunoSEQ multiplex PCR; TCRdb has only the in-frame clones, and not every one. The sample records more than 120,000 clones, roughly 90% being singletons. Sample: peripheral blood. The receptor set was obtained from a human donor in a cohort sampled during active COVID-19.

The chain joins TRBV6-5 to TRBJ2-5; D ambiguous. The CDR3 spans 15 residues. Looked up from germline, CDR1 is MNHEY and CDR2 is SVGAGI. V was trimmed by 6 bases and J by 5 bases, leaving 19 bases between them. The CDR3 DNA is TGTGCCAGCAGCCAACTACGCCCGGTCATGGAGACCCAGTACTTC. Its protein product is CASSQLRPVMETQYF.

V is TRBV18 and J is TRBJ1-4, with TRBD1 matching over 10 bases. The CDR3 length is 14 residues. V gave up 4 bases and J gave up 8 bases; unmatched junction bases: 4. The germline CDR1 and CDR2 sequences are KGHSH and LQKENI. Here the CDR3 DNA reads TGTGCCAGCTCACGAGGGACAGGGGAGGAAAAACTGTTTTTT. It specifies CASSRGTGEEKLFF.

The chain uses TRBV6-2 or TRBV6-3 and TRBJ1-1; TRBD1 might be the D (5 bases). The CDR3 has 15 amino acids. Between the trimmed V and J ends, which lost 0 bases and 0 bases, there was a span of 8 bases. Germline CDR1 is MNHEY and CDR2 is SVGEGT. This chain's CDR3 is CASSYSATVNTEAFF. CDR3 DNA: TGTGCCAGCAGTTACTCCGCGACAGTGAACACTGAAGCTTTCTTT.

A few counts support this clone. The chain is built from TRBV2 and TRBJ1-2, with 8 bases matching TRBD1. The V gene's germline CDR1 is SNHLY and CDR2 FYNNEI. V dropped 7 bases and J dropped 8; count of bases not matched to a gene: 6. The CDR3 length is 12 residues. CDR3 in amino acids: CASITTGEGYTF. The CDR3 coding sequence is TGTGCCAGCATTACGACAGGGGAGGGCTACACCTTC.

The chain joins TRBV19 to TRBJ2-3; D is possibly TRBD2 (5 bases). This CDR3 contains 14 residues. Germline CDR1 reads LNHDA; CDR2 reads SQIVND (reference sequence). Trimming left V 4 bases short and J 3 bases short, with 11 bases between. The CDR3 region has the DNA TGTGCCAGTAGTACACGGGGAAGAACAGATACGCAGTATTTT. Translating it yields CASSTRGRTDTQYF.

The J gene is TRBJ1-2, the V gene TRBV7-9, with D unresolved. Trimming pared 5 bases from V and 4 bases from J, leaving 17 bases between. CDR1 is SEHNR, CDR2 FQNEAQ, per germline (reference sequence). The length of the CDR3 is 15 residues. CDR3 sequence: CASSPDGGSGYGYTF. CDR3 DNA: TGTGCCAGCAGCCCGGACGGAGGATCGGGCTATGGCTACACCTTC.

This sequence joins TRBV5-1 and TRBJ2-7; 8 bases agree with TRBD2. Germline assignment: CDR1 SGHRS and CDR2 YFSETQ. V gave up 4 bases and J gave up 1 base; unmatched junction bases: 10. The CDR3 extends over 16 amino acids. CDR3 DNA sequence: TGCGCCAGCAGCCCGGGGGGGCAGGGAATATCCTACGAGCAGTACTTC. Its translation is CASSPGGQGISYEQYF.

The CDR3 DNA reads as TGTGCCAGCAGCCTCCCCGGACTAGCGGACTACAATGAGCAGTTCTTC. This codes for CASSLPGLADYNEQFF. V gene TRBV3-1 (or the pseudogene TRBV3-2) combines with J gene TRBJ2-1; the match to TRBD2 covers 10 bases. Germline V gives CDR1 LGHDT, CDR2 YNNKEL (reference sequence). V gave up 4 bases and J gave up 3 bases; unmatched junction bases: 6. The CDR3 runs to 16 residues.

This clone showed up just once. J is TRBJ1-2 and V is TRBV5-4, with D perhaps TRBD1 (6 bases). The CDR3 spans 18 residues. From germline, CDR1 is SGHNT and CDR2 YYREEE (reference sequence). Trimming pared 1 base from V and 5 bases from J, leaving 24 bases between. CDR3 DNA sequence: TGTGCCAGCAGCTTGAGGGGAACAGGGCCCTCCGGATCATATGGCTACACCTTC. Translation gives CASSLRGTGPSGSYGYTF.

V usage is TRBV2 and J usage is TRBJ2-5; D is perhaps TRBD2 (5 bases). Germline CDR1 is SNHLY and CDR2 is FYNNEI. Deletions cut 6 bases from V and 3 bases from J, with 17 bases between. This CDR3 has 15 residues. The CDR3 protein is CASSFPATTEETQYF. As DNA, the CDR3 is TGTGCCAGCAGCTTCCCCGCGACTACCGAAGAGACCCAGTACTTC.

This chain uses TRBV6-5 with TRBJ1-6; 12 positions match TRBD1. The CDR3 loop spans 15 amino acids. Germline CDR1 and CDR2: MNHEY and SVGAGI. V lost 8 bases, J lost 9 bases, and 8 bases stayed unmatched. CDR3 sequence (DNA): TGTGCCAGCTCAATCCGGGACAGGGGGCCTTCACCCCTCCACTTT. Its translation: CASSIRDRGPSPLHF.

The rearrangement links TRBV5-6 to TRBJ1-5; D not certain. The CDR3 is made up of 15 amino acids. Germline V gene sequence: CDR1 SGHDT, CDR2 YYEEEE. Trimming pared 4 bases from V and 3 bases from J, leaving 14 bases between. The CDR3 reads CASSEAGVDNQPQHF. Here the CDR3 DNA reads TGTGCCAGCAGCGAGGCGGGTGTGGACAATCAGCCCCAGCATTTT.

The CDR3 loop is CASSGGGSGGQETQYF. CDR3 nucleotide sequence: TGTGCCAGCAGCGGCGGTGGTAGCGGGGGACAAGAGACCCAGTACTTC. The V gene is TRBV5-4, the J gene TRBJ2-5; 9 positions match TRBD2. Germline CDR1 and CDR2: SGHNT and YYREEE (reference sequence). V trimming: 4 bases; J trimming: 2 bases; junction bases outside the gene matches: 9. The CDR3 is 16 amino acids.

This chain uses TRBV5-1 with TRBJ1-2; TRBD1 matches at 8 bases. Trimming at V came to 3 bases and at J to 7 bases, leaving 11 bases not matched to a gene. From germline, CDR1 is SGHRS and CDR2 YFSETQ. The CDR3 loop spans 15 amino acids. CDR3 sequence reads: CASSYGQGQSTGYTF. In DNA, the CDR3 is TGCGCCAGCAGCTACGGACAGGGCCAGTCGACTGGCTACACCTTC.

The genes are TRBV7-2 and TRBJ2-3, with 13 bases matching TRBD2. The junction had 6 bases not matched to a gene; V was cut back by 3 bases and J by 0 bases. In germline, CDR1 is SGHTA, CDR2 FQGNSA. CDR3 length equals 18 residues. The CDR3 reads CASSLERLAGGSTDTQYF. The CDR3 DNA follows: TGTGCCAGCAGCTTGGAGAGACTAGCGGGGGGTAGCACAGATACGCAGTATTTT.

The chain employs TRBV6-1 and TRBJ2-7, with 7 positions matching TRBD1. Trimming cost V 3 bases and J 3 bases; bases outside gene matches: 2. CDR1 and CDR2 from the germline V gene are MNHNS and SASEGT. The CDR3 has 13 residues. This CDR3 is CASSEGQLYEQYF. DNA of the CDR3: TGTGCCAGCAGTGAGGGACAGCTCTACGAGCAGTACTTC.

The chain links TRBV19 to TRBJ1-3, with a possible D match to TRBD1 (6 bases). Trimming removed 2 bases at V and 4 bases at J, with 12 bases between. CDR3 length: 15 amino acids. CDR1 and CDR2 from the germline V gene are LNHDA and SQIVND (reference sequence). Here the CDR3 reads CASSIRGGQGNTIYF. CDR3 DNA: TGTGCCAGTAGTATACGCGGGGGGCAAGGAAACACCATATATTTT.